Shown below are 26 T cell receptor beta chains from a single sample sequenced in a study of T cells in localized non-small cell lung cancer. Profiled with immunoSEQ multiplex PCR; TCRdb holds only in-frame clones, not every one. The top ten clones hold under 30% of a sample with about 14,000 clones, approximately 85% of them seen once. Sequenced material: peripheral blood, taken before any cancer treatment. These receptors all stem from a female donor at least 60 years old with stage I squamous cell lung carcinoma.

The chain's CDR3 is CASSYSGQVNTEAFF. The CDR3 nucleotides are TGTGCCAGCAGTTACTCGGGACAGGTGAACACTGAAGCTTTCTTT. J is TRBJ1-1 and V is TRBV6-5; 8 bases map to TRBD1. Germline lookup yields CDR1 MNHEY and CDR2 SVGAGI. This CDR3 has 15 residues. The trim removed 0 bases at V and 0 bases at J, leaving 0 bases unmatched.

The genes are TRBV5-6 and TRBJ2-2, with 8 positions matching TRBD1. Germline trimming cut 3 bases from V and 2 bases from J; bases unmatched to any gene: 6. The CDR3 contains 16 residues. Germline lookup yields CDR1 SGHDT and CDR2 YYEEEE. The CDR3 DNA sequence: TGTGCCAGCAGCTCGGAGACAGGGGCAAACACCGGGGAGCTGTTTTTT. Translating it yields CASSSETGANTGELFF.

The chain carries TRBV30 and TRBJ1-3; a possible D gene is TRBD1 (5 bases). The germline V gene has CDR1 GTSNPN and CDR2 SVGIG (reference sequence). The CDR3 is 14 residues long. Trimming removed 4 bases from V and 2 bases from J, with 12 bases in between. The DNA for the CDR3 is TGTGCCTGGAACCTACAGGAAACTGGAAACACCATATATTTT. Translated: CAWNLQETGNTIYF.

J is TRBJ1-6 and V is TRBV6-1; maybe TRBD1 (5 bases). From germline, CDR1 is MNHNS and CDR2 SASEGT. V lost 3 bases to trimming and J lost 8 bases, with 17 bases between them. The CDR3 totals 16 residues. As DNA, the CDR3 is TGTGCCAGCAGTGAGCTGAGGGGAGATAAGGATTCACCCCTCCACTTT. The encoded protein is CASSELRGDKDSPLHF.

The table lists this clone with a few counts. The chain employs TRBV6-5 and TRBJ1-2; a possible D gene is TRBD1 (5 bases). Trimming took off 6 bases at V and 8 bases at J, with 19 bases between the two ends. This CDR3 has 14 amino acids. Germline lookup yields CDR1 MNHEY and CDR2 SVGAGI. The CDR3 sequence is CASSPLGGYEGYTF. CDR3 nucleotide sequence: TGTGCCAGCAGCCCACTTGGGGGGTACGAGGGCTACACCTTC.

The rearrangement uses TRBV29-1 and TRBJ2-1, with TRBD2 matching 7 bases. Germline V CDR1 and CDR2: SQVTM, ANQGSEA. The CDR3 runs to 13 residues. The V gene end was trimmed by 4 bases and the J gene end by 4 bases; junction bases not matched to a gene: 4. The CDR3 DNA reads as TGCAGCGTTGGCGGGAGAGGATACAATGAGCAGTTCTTC. Encoded protein: CSVGGRGYNEQFF.

This chain connects TRBV9 to TRBJ2-7; the D gene is possibly TRBD2 (5 bases). The V gene lost 3 bases and the J gene lost 1 base, with 8 bases spanning the gap. This CDR3 has 13 residues. CDR1 SGDLS and CDR2 YYNGEE come from the germline V gene. In nucleotides, the CDR3 is TGTGCCAGCAGCGGGGCGGGTTCCTACGAGCAGTACTTC. This gives the protein CASSGAGSYEQYF.

This chain uses TRBV7-2 with TRBJ2-3; D is tentatively TRBD1 or TRBD2 (5 bases each). CDR1 is SGHTA, CDR2 FQGNSA, per germline. This CDR3 region has 12 residues. Trimming removed 1 base from V and 8 bases from J, with 7 bases in between. The CDR3 loop reads CASSLGGATQYF. The CDR3 DNA is TGTGCCAGCAGCTTAGGAGGGGCTACGCAGTATTTT.

The chain links TRBV5-6 to TRBJ1-2; TRBD1 matches 9 bases. Germline CDR1 and CDR2: SGHDT and YYEEEE. With 5 bases clipped from V and 4 bases from J, the junction kept 3 bases outside the gene matches. The CDR3 loop spans 13 amino acids. The CDR3 DNA reads as TGTGCCAGCAGGTCGACAGGGGGCTATGGCTACACCTTC. The encoded protein is CASRSTGGYGYTF.

CDR3 sequence (DNA): TGTGCCAGCTCATCGACAGGATCTGACTACGAGCAGTACTTC. This codes for CASSSTGSDYEQYF. V usage is TRBV18 and J usage is TRBJ2-7, with D possibly matching TRBD1 (6 bases). The CDR3 contains 14 residues. Germline V CDR1 and CDR2: KGHSH, LQKENI. Trimming stripped 5 bases from V and 3 bases from J, with 14 bases between.

CDR3 in amino acids: CASSPPGLVADTQYF. DNA for the CDR3: TGTGCCAGCAGCCCTCCCGGACTAGTGGCAGATACGCAGTATTTT. The V and J genes are TRBV5-6 and TRBJ2-3, with 7 bases matching TRBD2. The CDR3 runs 15 residues. V dropped 4 bases and J dropped 4; count of bases not matched to a gene: 9. From germline, CDR1 is SGHDT and CDR2 YYEEEE.

The chain employs TRBV29-1 and TRBJ1-2, with D tentatively TRBD1 (5 bases). The CDR3 loop spans 13 amino acids. Looked up from germline, CDR1 is SQVTM and CDR2 is ANQGSEA. V was trimmed by 5 bases and J by 8 bases, leaving 18 bases between them. In DNA form, the CDR3 reads TGCAGCGTTTTCATACGTCTCTCAGGGGGCTACACCTTC. This codes for CSVFIRLSGGYTF. Variable domain in full (rest from reference TRBV29-1 and TRBJ1-2): SAVISQKPSRDICQRGTSLTIQCQVDSQVTMMFWYRQQPGQSLTLIATANQGSEATYESGFVIDKFPISRPNLTFSTLTVSNMSPEDSSIYLCSVFIRLSGGYTFGSGTRLTVV.

J is TRBJ2-1 and V is TRBV5-6, with D perhaps TRBD1 or TRBD2 (5 bases each). There are 19 residues in the CDR3. Germline V lookup: CDR1 SGHDT, CDR2 YYEEEE. V lost 0 bases and J 0 bases, leaving 19 bases between the germline ends. CDR3 nucleotide sequence: TGTGCCAGCAGCTTGGCCGGGGCTCTTACCGGAGGCTCCTACAATGAGCAGTTCTTC. It yields the protein CASSLAGALTGGSYNEQFF.

A word on this clone: This same CDR3 is encoded by further DNA sequences in the sample. V usage is TRBV5-1 and J usage is TRBJ1-2; no clear D. The CDR3 is 13 residues long. Germline CDR1 is SGHRS and CDR2 is YFSETQ. V was shortened by 0 bases and J by 4 bases, with 7 bases between the two germline ends. The CDR3 region is CASSLEGSYGYTF. CDR3 coding DNA: TGCGCCAGCAGCTTGGAAGGTTCCTATGGCTACACCTTC.

CDR3 residues: CASTIIGRPHEQYF. The CDR3 nucleotides read TGTGCCAGCACCATTATCGGCAGGCCCCACGAGCAGTACTTC. The chain links TRBV28 to TRBJ2-7; the D is unclear. Trimming left V 7 bases short and J 5 bases short, with 18 bases between. This CDR3 region has 14 residues. Germline loops: CDR1 MDHEN, CDR2 SYDVKM.

This clone was picked up a small number of times. The rearrangement links TRBV5-1 to TRBJ2-7; 8 positions agree with TRBD2. This CDR3 has 19 residues. Germline CDR1 and CDR2: SGHRS and YFSETQ. Trimming cost V 1 base and J 2 bases; bases outside gene matches: 17. The CDR3 DNA is TGCGCCAGCAGCTTGCTCCATGAGGGGCGGGGGGCGGCCGCCTACGAGCAGTACTTC. Its translation is CASSLLHEGRGAAAYEQYF. The full variable domain, its missing parts supplied by reference TRBV5-1 and TRBJ2-7, is KAGVTQTPRYLIKTRGQQVTLSCSPISGHRSVSWYQQTPGQGLQFLFEYFSETQRNKGNFPGRFSGRQFSNSRSEMNVSTLELGDSALYLCASSLLHEGRGAAAYEQYFGPGTRLTVT.

The V and J genes are TRBV6-5 and TRBJ1-2; D gene unclear. Germline CDR1 reads MNHEY; CDR2 reads SVGAGI. V was pared by 5 bases and J by 2 bases, with 12 bases between. The CDR3 consists of 14 residues. The CDR3 loop is CASSQTDTNYGYTF. The CDR3 DNA sequence: TGTGCCAGCAGTCAAACTGATACCAACTATGGCTACACCTTC.

The chain carries TRBV6-5 and TRBJ2-3, with 7 bases matching TRBD1. This CDR3 spans 15 amino acids. The V gene's germline CDR1 is MNHEY and CDR2 SVGAGI. The J segment lost 0 bases and the V segment lost 4 bases, leaving 4 bases of the junction unmatched. The CDR3 DNA reads TGTGCCAGCAGTTTGGACAGGTCTAGCACAGATACGCAGTATTTT. It translates to CASSLDRSSTDTQYF.

CDR3: CASSSPLAPTSTDTQYF. DNA for the CDR3: TGTGCCAGCAGCTCCCCCCTAGCGCCGACTAGCACAGATACGCAGTATTTT. The chain recombines TRBV9 with TRBJ2-3, with D tentatively TRBD2 (6 bases). Trimming pared 4 bases from V and 0 bases from J, leaving 18 bases between. The CDR3 loop spans 17 amino acids. In germline, CDR1 is SGDLS, CDR2 YYNGEE.

A word on this clone: A read error may produce the germline difference seen at one junction end. The rearrangement uses TRBV14 and TRBJ2-1; TRBD2 might be the D (6 bases). The CDR3 spans 15 residues. In germline, CDR1 is SGHDN, CDR2 FVKESK. Written as DNA, the CDR3 is TGTGCCAGCAGCCAATTCCGGGACTCCAACAATGAGCAGTTCTTC. This sequence encodes CASSQFRDSNNEQFF.

V and J are TRBV4-2 and TRBJ2-5, with no clear D. CDR3 size: 14 residues. Per the germline V gene, CDR1 is LGHNA and CDR2 is YNFKEQ. V lost 4 bases to trimming and J lost 4 bases, with 13 bases between them. Here the CDR3 DNA reads TGTGCCAGCAGCCTCGGACCAGACGGAGAGACCCAGTACTTC. Translated: CASSLGPDGETQYF.

The chain joins TRBV5-1 to TRBJ2-7; D call uncertain. V was shortened by 3 bases and J by 3 bases, with 4 bases between the two germline ends. Germline lookup yields CDR1 SGHRS and CDR2 YFSETQ. The CDR3 has 11 residues. CDR3 region: CASSSNYEQYF. CDR3 sequence (DNA): TGCGCCAGCAGCTCGAACTACGAGCAGTACTTC. The full variable domain, rest sourced from reference TRBV5-1 and TRBJ2-7, is KAGVTQTPRYLIKTRGQQVTLSCSPISGHRSVSWYQQTPGQGLQFLFEYFSETQRNKGNFPGRFSGRQFSNSRSEMNVSTLELGDSALYLCASSSNYEQYFGPGTRLTVT.

This rearrangement joins TRBV10-3 to TRBJ2-3; weak D call: TRBD2 (6 bases). Germline V gene lookup returns CDR1 ENHRY and CDR2 SYGVKD. The CDR3 runs 13 residues. Trimming removed 5 bases from V and 1 base from J, with 7 bases in between. The CDR3 DNA follows: TGTGCCATCAGTAGGAGGGGCACAGATACGCAGTATTTT. It is translated as CAISRRGTDTQYF.

The rearrangement uses TRBV7-9 and TRBJ2-3, with D possibly being TRBD1 (5 bases). This CDR3 has 15 residues. V lost 1 base to trimming and J lost 4 bases, with 12 bases between them. Germline CDR1 and CDR2: SEHNR and FQNEAQ (reference sequence). The CDR3 DNA follows: TGTGCCAGCAGCTTAGAGGGGCAGATGGCAGATACGCAGTATTTT. This translates into CASSLEGQMADTQYF.

The V gene is TRBV7-2, the J gene TRBJ1-3; D is unclear. The V gene's germline CDR1 is SGHTA and CDR2 FQGNSA. V lost 0 bases, J lost 0 bases, and 9 bases lay in between. This CDR3 has 16 residues. CDR3: CASSLARSRSGNTIYF. The CDR3 DNA reads as TGTGCCAGCAGCTTAGCACGTAGCCGCTCTGGAAACACCATATATTTT. Combining the CDR3 with reference TRBV7-2 and TRBJ1-3 gives the whole variable domain GAGVSQSPSNKVTEKGKDVELRCDPISGHTALYWYRQSLGQGLEFLIYFQGNSAPDKSGLPSDRFSAERTGGSVSTLTIQRTQQEDSAVYLCASSLARSRSGNTIYFGEGSWLTVV.

The V call is TRBV10-3, the J call TRBJ1-4; D is unclear. Germline lookup yields CDR1 ENHRY and CDR2 SYGVKD. The CDR3 sequence is 15 residues long. V was pared by 6 bases and J by 7 bases, with 18 bases between. CDR3 sequence: CAIRDAGSRSEKLFF. DNA for the CDR3: TGTGCCATCAGGGACGCTGGGTCCCGTTCTGAAAAACTGTTTTTT.